These T cell receptor beta chains were read from a single sample in a study of blood T cells in healthy people across ages. TCRdb used MiXCR to reprocess the 5' RACE reads, holding one entry per CDR3 protein. Among about 1.4 million distinct CDR3 sequences listed, roughly 64% were seen once. The sequencing sample was made of blood. The receptor set was obtained from a man between 18 and 35 years old in good health. CDR3s include the opening cysteine and the closing phenylalanine or tryptophan. Fields, in order: clone size, V gene, J gene, CDR3 protein. Size is stated for part of the rows, as once, few or many counts, or as a class when the clone is expanded.

NA	TRBV5-1	TRBJ2-6	CASSLADGPSGANVLTF
NA	TRBV24-1	TRBJ2-3	CATSGTGGSTDTQYF
NA	TRBV20-1	TRBJ1-6	CSAIESGPLHF
NA	TRBV12-3/TRBV12-4	TRBJ1-5	CASSYSGSQPQHF
NA	TRBV4-3	TRBJ1-1	CASSQEPTGQEAFF
NA	TRBV20-1	TRBJ1-4	CSASLPNEKLFF
few	TRBV27	TRBJ1-2	CASSLKGLSGYTF
NA	TRBV6-5	TRBJ2-1	CASSYSGGRAGNEQFF
NA	TRBV5-5	NA	CASTNPPTGTGTQYF
NA	TRBV19	TRBJ1-4	CASLSVRGTNEKLFF
once	TRBV19	NA	CASSIDLGTGANEQYF
NA	TRBV10-3	TRBJ1-1	CATQDPTTETEAFF
NA	TRBV20-1	TRBJ2-7	CSARPLGQGNEQYF
NA	TRBV12-3/TRBV12-4	TRBJ2-2	CASSPEANTGELFF
NA	TRBV5-1	TRBJ1-1	CASAGTGDTEAFF
NA	TRBV11-2	NA	CASSLGLLAGAGEQYF
few	TRBV12-3/TRBV12-4	TRBJ2-3	CASSARPNTQYF